The rows below give T cell receptor beta chains drawn from one sample of a study of CD8+ T cells in alopecia areata. Repertoires were generated with immunoSEQ multiplex PCR, while TCRdb's copy carries only in-frame clones and drops some. The profile covers 130,000 or so clones, with approximately 47% appearing a single time and about 11% taken by the ten largest. Sequencing input: NKG2D-low CD8+ T cells sorted from blood. All receptors come from a human donor with alopecia areata. CDR3s include the opening cysteine and the closing phenylalanine or tryptophan. D genes are given only for firm matches. Some rows mark clone size as missing; the rest say once, few, many or name a class of expanded clone.

abundance,j_gene,v_gene,d_gene,CDR3aa,CDR3nt
few,TRBJ2-7,TRBV28,.,CASSFREQYF,TGTGCCAGCAGTTTTCGAGAGCAGTACTTC
.,TRBJ2-1,TRBV27,.,CASSLRWREDEQFF,TGTGCCAGCAGTTTAAGGTGGAGAGAGGATGAGCAGTTCTTC
.,TRBJ1-5,TRBV7-8,.,CASSLGPGGNQPQHF,TGTGCCAGCAGCTTAGGACCGGGCGGCAATCAGCCCCAGCATTTT
few,TRBJ1-5,TRBV9,.,CASSVAGNSNQPQHF,TGTGCCAGCAGCGTAGCAGGAAATAGCAATCAGCCCCAGCATTTT
few,TRBJ1-1,TRBV11-2,.,CASSLGPTEAFF,TGTGCCAGCAGCTTAGGGCCCACTGAAGCTTTCTTT
.,TRBJ2-1,TRBV29-1,.,CSARSSNEQFF,TGCAGCGCTCGATCTAGCAATGAGCAGTTCTTC
.,TRBJ1-1,TRBV2,TRBD1,CAVRQGATEAFF,TGTGCCGTAAGACAGGGCGCCACTGAAGCTTTCTTT
.,TRBJ2-2,TRBV29-1,.,CSVPGAGGELFF,TGCAGCGTTCCGGGAGCGGGCGGGGAGCTGTTTTTT
.,TRBJ2-1,TRBV11-2,.,CASSLGTKQFF,TGTGCCAGCAGCTTAGGTACTAAGCAGTTCTTC
.,TRBJ2-7,TRBV10-3,.,CAIIGTEGYEQYF,TGTGCCATCATCGGGACGGAGGGCTACGAGCAGTACTTC
.,TRBJ2-7,TRBV4-1,.,CASSRKDEQYF,TGCGCCAGCAGCCGTAAGGACGAGCAGTACTTC
.,TRBJ2-1,TRBV30,TRBD1,CAWSVRGQGAVNEQFF,TGTGCCTGGAGTGTACGTGGACAGGGGGCGGTGAATGAGCAGTTCTTC
.,TRBJ2-3,TRBV29-1,TRBD2,CSVDAVTSEDTDTQYF,TGCAGCGTTGATGCCGTGACTAGCGAAGACACAGATACGCAGTATTTT
.,TRBJ2-5,TRBV2,TRBD2,CASRGLAGGPSGETQYF,TGTGCCAGCAGGGGACTAGCGGGGGGGCCGTCGGGAGAGACCCAGTACTTC
few,TRBJ2-7,TRBV29-1,TRBD2,CSVGGGSSYEQYF,TGCAGCGTTGGGGGCGGGAGCTCCTACGAGCAGTACTTC
.,TRBJ2-7,TRBV5-4,TRBD1,CASSWTGGGEQYF,TGTGCCAGCAGTTGGACAGGGGGCGGCGAGCAGTACTTC
few,TRBJ1-4,TRBV29-1,TRBD1,CSVEETGGFEKLFF,TGCAGCGTTGAGGAGACAGGGGGCTTTGAAAAACTGTTTTTT
.,TRBJ2-7,TRBV29-1,.,CSVEDQAAAPIF,TGCAGCGTTGAAGATCAGGCGGCAGCCCCCATTTTC
.,TRBJ2-5,TRBV30,.,CAMVALETQYF,TGTGCTATGGTGGCGTTGGAGACCCAGTACTTC
.,TRBJ2-3,TRBV29-1,.,CSVETDTQYF,TGCAGCGTTGAAACAGATACGCAGTATTTT
.,TRBJ2-2,TRBV12-5,.,CASGLSPDRYTGELFF,TGTGCTAGTGGTTTGTCCCCGGACAGATACACCGGGGAGCTGTTTTTT
.,TRBJ2-1,TRBV30,.,CAWDTGFSYNEQFF,TGTGCCTGGGATACAGGTTTCTCCTACAATGAGCAGTTCTTC
.,TRBJ2-3,TRBV7-2,TRBD2,CASSDPTGGLVSTDTQYF,TGTGCCAGCAGCGACCCTACGGGGGGGCTTGTTAGCACAGATACGCAGTATTTT
.,TRBJ2-1,TRBV30,TRBD2,CAWSAPSGGARNEQFF,TGTGCCTGGAGTGCGCCTAGCGGGGGGGCCCGGAATGAGCAGTTCTTC
.,TRBJ2-7,TRBV28,TRBD2,CASSLNPGLAGVEYF,TGTGCCAGCAGTTTGAACCCAGGACTAGCGGGAGTCGAGTACTTC
.,TRBJ2-3,TRBV29-1,.,CSAISVGLLDTQYF,TGCAGCGCCATCTCTGTCGGGCTCTTAGATACGCAGTATTTT